The subject of this entry is one T cell receptor beta chain. The antigen is unknown. The sample originates from a study of cytomegalovirus exposure and HLA in healthy donors. Study conclusions and caveats: Available immune exposure information covered CMV serostatus only.

The germline V gene encodes CDR1 SNHLY and CDR2 FYNNEI. V gave up 5 bases and J gave up 4 bases, with 17 bases separating them. This CDR3 has 15 residues. Vbeta (60) and Jbeta (13) primers were used in the PCR. Clones were sequenced by immunoSEQ multiplex PCR, and TCRdb holds only the in-frame ones, with some missing. The sample lists more than 110,000 clones; approximately 79% were seen once. The specimen was PBMCs. This clonotype was sampled from a woman aged 45-65 years in good health and CMV-seropositive. The chain carries TRBV2 and TRBJ2-5; the D gene is possibly TRBD1 (6 bases). The CDR3 nucleotides are TGTGCCAGCAGTCTCACCTCAGGGGCGGGAGAGACCCAGTACTTC. This codes for CASSLTSGAGETQYF.